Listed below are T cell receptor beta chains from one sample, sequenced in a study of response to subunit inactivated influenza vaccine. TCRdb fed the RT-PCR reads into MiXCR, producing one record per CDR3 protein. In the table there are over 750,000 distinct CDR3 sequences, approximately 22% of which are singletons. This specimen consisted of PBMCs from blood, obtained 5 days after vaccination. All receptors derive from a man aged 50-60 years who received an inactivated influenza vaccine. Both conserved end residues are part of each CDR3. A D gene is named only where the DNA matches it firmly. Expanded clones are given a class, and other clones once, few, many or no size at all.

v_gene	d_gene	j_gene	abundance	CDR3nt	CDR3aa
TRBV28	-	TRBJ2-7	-	TGTGCCACCACAGGGCTCCTATACGAGCAGTACTTC	CATTGLLYEQYF
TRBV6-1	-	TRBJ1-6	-	TGTGCCAGCACCTTTTCCCAGGGTATCGGTTCACCCCTCCACTTT	CASTFSQGIGSPLHF
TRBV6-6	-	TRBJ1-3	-	TGTGCCAGCAGTTACGAGGGGGGAAACACCATATATTTT	CASSYEGGNTIYF
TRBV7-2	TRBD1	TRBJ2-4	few	TGTGCCAGCAGCTTATCCGGGGACAGTCTAGCCAAAAACATTCAGTACTTC	CASSLSGDSLAKNIQYF
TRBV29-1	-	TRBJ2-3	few	TGCAGCGTTGTCCGGTGGCGGGTATCGGGCACAGATACGCAGTATTTT	CSVVRWRVSGTDTQYF
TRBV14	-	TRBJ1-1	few	TGTGCCAGCAGCCCGACCGGCTGGCTGGAGGACACTGAAGCTTTCTTT	CASSPTGWLEDTEAFF
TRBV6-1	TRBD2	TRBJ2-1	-	TGTGCCAGCAGGCCGAGCGGGAGTTGGTTCGCAGGGCAGTTCTTC	CASRPSGSWFAGQFF
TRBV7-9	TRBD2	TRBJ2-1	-	TGTGCCAGCAGCTCTCTGGCGGGAGGATCGAGTGAGCAGTTCTTC	CASSSLAGGSSEQFF
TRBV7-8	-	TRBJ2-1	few	TGTGCCAGCAGCTTGGACATCCCATTGGGCAATGAGCAGTTCTTC	CASSLDIPLGNEQFF
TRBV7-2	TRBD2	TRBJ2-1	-	TGTGCCAGCAGCTTACTTCTGGCGGGAGCCTACAATGAGCAGTTCTTC	CASSLLLAGAYNEQFF
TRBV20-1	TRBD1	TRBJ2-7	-	TGCAGTGCTCCCGGGACAGGGAAGTTCTACGAGCAGTACTTC	CSAPGTGKFYEQYF
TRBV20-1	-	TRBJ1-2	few	TGCAGTGCTAGAGAGAATCGAGGGGTGGCTGGCTACACCTTC	CSARENRGVAGYTF
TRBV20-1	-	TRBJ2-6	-	TGCAGTGCCCAGTACTCTGGGGCCAACGTCCTGACTTTC	CSAQYSGANVLTF
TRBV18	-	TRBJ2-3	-	TGTGCCAGCTCACAGATGGCTCGCACAGATACGCAGTATTTT	CASSQMARTDTQYF
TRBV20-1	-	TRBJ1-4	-	TGCAGTGCTAGATGGCGTGGGGGAGAAAAACTGTTTTTT	CSARWRGGEKLFF
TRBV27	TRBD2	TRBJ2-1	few	TGTGCCAGCAGTCCGTACGGACTAGCGGGGAAGAATGAGCAGTTCTTC	CASSPYGLAGKNEQFF
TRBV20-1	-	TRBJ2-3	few	TGCAGTCCTATTGCGGGGGCGGTAGATACGCAGTATTTT	CSPIAGAVDTQYF
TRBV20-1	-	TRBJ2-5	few	TGCAGTGCTAGGCCCAGGGTACAAGAGACCCAGTACTTC	CSARPRVQETQYF
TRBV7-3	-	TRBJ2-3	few	TGTGCCAGCAGCCCTCAGGGAAGGGACACAGATACGCAGTATTTT	CASSPQGRDTDTQYF
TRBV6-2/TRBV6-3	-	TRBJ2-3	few	TGTGCCAGCAGTTACTTCGAGAGGGAGGGCACAGATACGCAGTATTTT	CASSYFEREGTDTQYF
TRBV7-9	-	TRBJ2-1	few	TGTGCCAGCAGCTTTGGCAGAGGGCGGCAGTTCTTC	CASSFGRGRQFF
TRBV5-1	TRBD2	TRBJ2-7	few	TGCGCCAGCAGCCCAACTAGCGGGAACTACGAGCAGTACTTC	CASSPTSGNYEQYF
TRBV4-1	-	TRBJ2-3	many	TGCGCCAGCAGCCGCGTCAGGGGAACAGATACGCAGTATTTT	CASSRVRGTDTQYF
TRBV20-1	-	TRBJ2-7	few	TGCAGTGCTAGAGATCCCGACAAGTCCCCCGCCTACGAGCAGTACTTC	CSARDPDKSPAYEQYF
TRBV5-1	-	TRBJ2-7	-	TGCGCCAGCAGTATGGCAGGGAGTAACGAGCAGTACTTC	CASSMAGSNEQYF
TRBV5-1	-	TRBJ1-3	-	TGCGCCAGCAGCCCAGAAGGGTCTGGAAACACCATATATTTT	CASSPEGSGNTIYF
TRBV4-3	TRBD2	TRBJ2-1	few	TGCGCCAGCAGCCAGGACGGGACTAGCGGGAGCGATGAGCAGTTCTTC	CASSQDGTSGSDEQFF
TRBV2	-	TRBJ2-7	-	TGTGCCAGCAGCGTTAGGGCCGAGCAGTACTTC	CASSVRAEQYF
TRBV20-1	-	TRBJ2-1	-	TGCAGTGCTAGAGACCTCCGGGAAATCGGCTACAATGAGCAGTTCTTC	CSARDLREIGYNEQFF
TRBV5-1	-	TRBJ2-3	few	TGCGCCAGCAGCGGTACCGGGAGCGGGCCCACCGATACGCAGTATTTT	CASSGTGSGPTDTQYF
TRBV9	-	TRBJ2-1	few	TGTGCCAGCACGAGAGTCCCGACGAGCTACAATGAGCAGTTCTTC	CASTRVPTSYNEQFF
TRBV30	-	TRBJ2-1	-	TGTGCCTGGAGTTCAAACAATGAGCAGTTCTTC	CAWSSNNEQFF
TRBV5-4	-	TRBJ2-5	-	TGTGCCAGCAGCTCGAGGTTGGAGATTCAAGAGACCCAGTACTTC	CASSSRLEIQETQYF
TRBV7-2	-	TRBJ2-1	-	TGTGCCAGCAGCTTAGGAGCGGAGGTTTCGCAGTTCTTC	CASSLGAEVSQFF
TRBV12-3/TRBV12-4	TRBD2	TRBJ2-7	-	TGTGCCAGCGGAGCGGGGGGAGTTTACGAGCAGTACTTC	CASGAGGVYEQYF
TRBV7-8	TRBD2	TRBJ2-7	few	TGTGCCAGCAGCTTTAGACTAGCGGGGTCTTCCGAGCAGTACTTC	CASSFRLAGSSEQYF
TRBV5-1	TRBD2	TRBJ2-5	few	TGCGCCAGCAGCGTAGGGACTAGCGGGGGGGCTGAGACCCAGTACTTC	CASSVGTSGGAETQYF
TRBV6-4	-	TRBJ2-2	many	TGTGCCAGCAGAAGGGAATCGACCGGGGAGCTGTTTTTT	CASRRESTGELFF
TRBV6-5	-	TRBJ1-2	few	TGTGCCAGCAGTTTCAGTATAACCGGGAGAAGGGGCTATGGCTACACCTTC	CASSFSITGRRGYGYTF